Reported below is one T cell receptor beta chain. The antigen remains unidentified. As every portion of the isolated RNA was reverse transcribed, the sequencing read expressed TCRB transcripts. The method was immunoSEQ multiplex PCR; TCRdb's version includes in-frame clones alone and lacks a portion of them. The repertoire holds approximately 600,000 clones, with 9.5% to 15% as singletons. These data originate in a study of beta chain features in type 1 diabetes. Background on the study: No age, gender or cell yield differences were seen between patients and healthy donors.

Study-wide findings and caveats: Patients with Type 1 diabetes showed moderately but significantly shorter TCRB CDR3s in all four CD4+ subsets.

CDR3 size: 16 residues. CDR1 and CDR2 from the germline V gene are MGHDK and SYGVNS. V lost 5 bases to trimming and J lost 0 bases; unmatched junction nucleotides: 7. What was sequenced was naive CD4+ T cells from blood. The TCR originated in a man aged 30 to 39 with type 1 diabetes. V gene TRBV25-1 combines with J gene TRBJ2-1; 7 nucleotides agree with TRBD2. The CDR3 bases are TGTGCCAGCAGTTCCTCCGGGGGGAGCTCCTACAATGAGCAGTTCTTC. Its translation: CASSSSGGSSYNEQFF.